These 20 T cell receptor beta chains originate from one sample sequenced in a study of neurological immune-mediated disorders. In TCRdb, the 5' RACE reads were re-called with MiXCR into one record per CDR3 protein. The sample holds 93,000 or so distinct CDR3 sequences, roughly a tenth seen once. Time point meaning: longitudinal time-point 3. The sequenced sample consisted of PBMCs. All receptors derive from a female donor with HTLV-1-associated myelopathy (HAM/TSP).

This chain connects TRBV6-5 to TRBJ2-7, with D perhaps matching TRBD2 (5 bases). The germline gives CDR1 MNHEY, CDR2 SVGAGI. V lost 3 bases to trimming and J lost 0 bases, with 15 bases between them. The CDR3 is 16 residues long. The DNA for the CDR3 is TGTGCCAGCAGTTATTCGGGGTTTCGAACCTCCTACGAGCAGTACTTC. Translating gives CASSYSGFRTSYEQYF.

Details on this clonotype: A much larger clone lies a single base off, so this may be a read error. J is TRBJ2-5 and V is TRBV5-1; D remains unclear. Germline loops: CDR1 SGHRS, CDR2 YFSETQ. The length of the CDR3 is 15 residues. The CDR3 bases are TGCGCCAACAGCTTTCACTCATCCGGGCAGGAGACCCAGTACTTC. The encoded protein is CANSFHSSGQETQYF.

In its sample, this clonotype was seen many times. The chain couples TRBV5-1 to TRBJ2-6; D gene ambiguous. CDR1 is SGHRS, CDR2 YFSETQ, per germline. The V gene lost 4 bases and the J gene lost 3 bases, with 8 bases spanning the gap. The CDR3 totals 14 residues. CDR3 amino acids: CASSRVGGANVLTF. The CDR3 region has the DNA TGCGCCAGCAGCCGGGTTGGTGGGGCCAACGTCCTGACTTTC.

Ten or more counts support this clonotype. The J gene is TRBJ2-1, the V gene TRBV5-1; 8 bases fit TRBD2. V lost 0 bases to trimming and J lost 6 bases; unmatched junction nucleotides: 8. This CDR3 comprises 16 residues. Germline V gene sequence: CDR1 SGHRS, CDR2 YFSETQ. CDR3 loop: CASSLAGGVSVNEQFF. The CDR3 region has the DNA TGCGCCAGCAGCTTGGCCGGGGGGGTTTCGGTCAATGAGCAGTTCTTC.

This clonotype occurred many times. V usage is TRBV20-1 and J usage is TRBJ2-3; 10 bases align to TRBD2. Germline V gene sequence: CDR1 DFQATT, CDR2 SNEGSKA (reference sequence). V shed 6 bases and J 3 bases; nucleotides not matched to a gene: 3. The CDR3 covers 13 residues. The CDR3 DNA reads TGCAGTGCCTCTAGCGGGGGTACAGATACGCAGTATTTT. Translation: CSASSGGTDTQYF.

The table lists this clonotype with many counts. The chain has TRBV5-5 and TRBJ2-7; 7 nucleotides align to TRBD1. This CDR3 comprises 16 residues. J lost 3 bases, V lost 0 bases, and 9 bases had no gene match. Germline V gene lookup returns CDR1 SGHKS and CDR2 YYEKEE (reference sequence). In nucleotides, the CDR3 is TGTGCCAGCAGCTTGGTGCAGGGGGATCCAATCTACGAGCAGTACTTC. Translated: CASSLVQGDPIYEQYF.

This clonotype has a count of ten or more. This chain uses TRBV12-3 or TRBV12-4 with TRBJ2-3; 10 bases align to TRBD2. The CDR3 has 16 residues. Trimming cost V 5 bases and J 2 bases; bases outside gene matches: 7. CDR3 nucleotides: TGTGCCAGCAGTCCCTATAGCGGGGGGCCCACAGATACGCAGTATTTT. It specifies CASSPYSGGPTDTQYF.

This clonotype was seen ten or more times. The chain carries TRBV5-1 and TRBJ2-1, with a weak D call TRBD1 (6 bases). CDR3 length: 16 amino acids. From germline, CDR1 is SGHRS and CDR2 YFSETQ. Trimming stripped 4 bases from V and 1 base from J, with 15 bases between. This chain's CDR3 is CASSGGAGGSYNEQFF. For the CDR3, the DNA is TGCGCCAGCAGCGGGGGCGCAGGCGGGTCCTACAATGAGCAGTTCTTC.

At least ten counts were recorded for this clonotype. The chain links TRBV5-1 to TRBJ1-5; D is undetermined. V dropped 0 bases and J dropped 1 base, with 8 bases sitting between them. There are 15 residues in the CDR3. CDR1 is SGHRS and CDR2 is YFSETQ in the germline V gene. The CDR3 DNA reads as TGCGCCAGCAGCTTGGAGGGAGGGAGCAATCAGCCCCAGCATTTT. Translating gives CASSLEGGSNQPQHF.

This clonotype was found many times. This chain uses TRBV2 with TRBJ1-1; D perhaps matches TRBD1 (6 bases). This CDR3 contains 16 residues. Germline CDR1 reads SNHLY; CDR2 reads FYNNEI. Trimming shortened V by 3 bases and J by 1 base, and 15 bases separated the two germline ends. The CDR3 sequence: CASSERGRGENTEAFF. The CDR3 nucleotides read TGTGCCAGCAGTGAGCGGGGCAGGGGCGAGAACACTGAAGCTTTCTTT.

This clonotype was observed at least ten times. The chain uses TRBV7-9 and TRBJ1-6; TRBD1 matches at 9 bases. Per germline, CDR1 SEHNR and CDR2 FQNEAQ (reference sequence). With V trimmed by 3 bases and J by 10 bases, 4 bases remained unmatched. The CDR3 loop spans 14 amino acids. The CDR3 DNA reads TGTGCCAGCAGCTTCGGGACAGGGCTCTCACCCCTCCACTTT. This codes for CASSFGTGLSPLHF. The whole variable domain, filled in from reference TRBV7-9 and TRBJ1-6, reads DTGVSQNPRHKITKRGQNVTFRCDPISEHNRLYWYRQTLGQGPEFLTYFQNEAQLEKSRLLSDRFSAERPKGSFSTLEIQRTEQGDSAMYLCASSFGTGLSPLHFGNGTRLTVT.

This clonotype was observed at least ten times. The J gene is TRBJ1-1, the V gene TRBV5-1; 7 bases are a match to TRBD1. The CDR3 runs 15 residues. The ends lost 3 bases at V and 2 bases at J; junction bases unmatched: 7. Germline loops: CDR1 SGHRS, CDR2 YFSETQ. The CDR3 DNA reads as TGCGCCAGCAGCTCTCAGGGGGACACCAACACTGAAGCTTTCTTT. The encoded protein is CASSSQGDTNTEAFF.

This clonotype came up many times. The chain uses TRBV2 and TRBJ2-1; D not resolved. Germline CDR1 SNHLY, CDR2 FYNNEI. The germline V and J ends were trimmed by 2 bases and 9 bases, with 8 bases remaining between them. The CDR3 loop spans 12 amino acids. CDR3 nucleotide sequence: TGTGCCAGCAGTGAATTGCTAAGTGAGCAGTTCTTC. It translates to CASSELLSEQFF.

This clonotype has at least ten counts. V usage is TRBV9 and J usage is TRBJ2-7, with 9 bases aligning to TRBD2. J lost 4 bases, V lost 0 bases, and 8 bases had no gene match. The CDR3 length is 16 residues. CDR1 and CDR2 from the germline V gene are SGDLS and YYNGEE. CDR3 nucleotide sequence: TGTGCCAGCAGCGTAGTGCTAGCGGGGACCCCATACGAGCAGTACTTC. It translates to CASSVVLAGTPYEQYF.

This clonotype was picked up many times. V is TRBV3-1 and J is TRBJ1-1; TRBD1 matches 8 bases. Trimming at V came to 4 bases and at J to 3 bases, leaving 7 bases not matched to a gene. The CDR3 is made up of 15 amino acids. CDR1 is LGHDT, CDR2 YNNKEL, per germline (reference sequence). The CDR3 DNA follows: TGTGCCAGCAGCCCTAGGACAGGGAGGGACACTGAAGCTTTCTTT. This codes for CASSPRTGRDTEAFF.

This clonotype was counted ten times or more. The V call is TRBV7-2, the J call TRBJ2-5, with D possibly called TRBD1 or TRBD2 (5 bases each). Germline V lookup: CDR1 SGHTA, CDR2 FQGNSA. V was trimmed by 2 bases and J by 6 bases, leaving 13 bases between them. CDR3 size: 14 residues. CDR3 sequence (DNA): TGTGCCAGCAGCTTAAAAGGGGACGGTCAGACCCAGTACTTC. This gives the protein CASSLKGDGQTQYF.

This clonotype was detected ten times or more. The V gene is TRBV9, the J gene TRBJ1-4; the D is unclear. V was clipped by 4 bases and J by 0 bases, with 10 bases between them. Germline values: CDR1 SGDLS, CDR2 YYNGEE. The CDR3 covers 15 residues. In DNA form, the CDR3 reads TGTGCCAGCAGCATAACACCTGCAACTAATGAAAAACTGTTTTTT. Translation gives CASSITPATNEKLFF.

This clonotype was counted many times. V and J are TRBV5-1 and TRBJ2-7; either TRBD1 or TRBD2 may fit D (5 bases each). CDR1 and CDR2 (germline): SGHRS, YFSETQ. V gave up 4 bases and J gave up 7 bases, with 15 bases separating them. The CDR3 spans 13 residues. DNA for the CDR3: TGCGCCAGCAGCCTAGGGACGGCCACTGAGCAGTACTTC. It encodes CASSLGTATEQYF.

As for this clonotype: A much larger clone sits a single nucleotide away, making a read error possible. The chain recombines TRBV7-9 with TRBJ2-2, with D hard to call. The CDR3 has 13 amino acids. CDR1 and CDR2 (germline): SEHNR, FQNEAQ (reference sequence). For the CDR3, the DNA is TGTGCCAACAGCTTTAGGAACACCGGGGAGCTGTTTTTT. It is translated as CANSFRNTGELFF.

The chain carries TRBV28 and TRBJ2-7, with D unresolved. This CDR3 has 12 amino acids. In germline, CDR1 is MDHEN, CDR2 SYDVKM. Trimming cost V 7 bases and J 4 bases, with 11 bases left between them. Written as DNA, the CDR3 is TGTGCCAGCACCTCCGAAGGATACGAGCAGTACTTC. This encodes CASTSEGYEQYF.